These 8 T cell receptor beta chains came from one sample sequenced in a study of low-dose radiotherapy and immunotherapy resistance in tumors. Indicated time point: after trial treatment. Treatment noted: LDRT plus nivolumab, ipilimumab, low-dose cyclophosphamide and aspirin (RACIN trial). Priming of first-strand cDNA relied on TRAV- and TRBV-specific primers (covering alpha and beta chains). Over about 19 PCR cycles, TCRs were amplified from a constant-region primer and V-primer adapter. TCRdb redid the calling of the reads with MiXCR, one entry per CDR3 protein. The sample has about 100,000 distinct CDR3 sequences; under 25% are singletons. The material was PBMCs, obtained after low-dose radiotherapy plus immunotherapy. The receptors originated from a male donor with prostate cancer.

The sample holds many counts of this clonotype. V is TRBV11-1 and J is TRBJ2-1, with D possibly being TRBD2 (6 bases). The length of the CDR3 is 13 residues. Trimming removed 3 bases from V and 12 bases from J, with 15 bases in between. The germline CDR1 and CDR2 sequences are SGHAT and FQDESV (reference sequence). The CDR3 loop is CASSFKYGGAQFF. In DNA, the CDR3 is TGTGCCAGCAGCTTTAAGTACGGGGGAGCGCAGTTCTTC.

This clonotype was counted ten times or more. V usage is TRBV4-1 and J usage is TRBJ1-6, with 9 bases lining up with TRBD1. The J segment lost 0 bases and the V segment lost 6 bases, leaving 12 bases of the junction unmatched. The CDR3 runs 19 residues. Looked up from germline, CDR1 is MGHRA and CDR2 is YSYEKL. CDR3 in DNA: TGCGCCAGCAGTCATTGCCGGGACAGGGTAAGCTCCTATAATTCACCCCTCCACTTT. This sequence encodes CASSHCRDRVSSYNSPLHF.

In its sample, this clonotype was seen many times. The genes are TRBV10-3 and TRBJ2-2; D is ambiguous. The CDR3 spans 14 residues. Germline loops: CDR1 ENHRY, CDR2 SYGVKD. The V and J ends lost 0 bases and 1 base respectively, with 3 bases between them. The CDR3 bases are TGTGCCATCAGTGAGTCCTTGAACACCGGGGAGCTGTTTTTT. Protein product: CAISESLNTGELFF.

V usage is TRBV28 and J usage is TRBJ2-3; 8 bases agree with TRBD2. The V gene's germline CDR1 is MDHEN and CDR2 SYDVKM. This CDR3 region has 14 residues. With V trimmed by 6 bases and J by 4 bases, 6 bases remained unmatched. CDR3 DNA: TGTGCCAGCAGCACTCGGGGGGGTTCAGATACGCAGTATTTT. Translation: CASSTRGGSDTQYF.

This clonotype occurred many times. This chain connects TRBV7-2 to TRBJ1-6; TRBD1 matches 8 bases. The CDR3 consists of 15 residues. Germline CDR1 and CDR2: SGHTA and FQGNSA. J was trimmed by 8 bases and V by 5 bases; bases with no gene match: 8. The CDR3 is CASSPGGAGYSPLHF. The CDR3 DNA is TGTGCCAGCAGCCCAGGGGGCGCGGGGTATTCACCCCTCCACTTT. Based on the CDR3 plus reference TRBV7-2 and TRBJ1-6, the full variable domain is GAGVSQSPSNKVTEKGKDVELRCDPISGHTALYWYRQSLGQGLEFLIYFQGNSAPDKSGLPSDRFSAERTGGSVSTLTIQRTQQEDSAVYLCASSPGGAGYSPLHFGNGTRLTVT.

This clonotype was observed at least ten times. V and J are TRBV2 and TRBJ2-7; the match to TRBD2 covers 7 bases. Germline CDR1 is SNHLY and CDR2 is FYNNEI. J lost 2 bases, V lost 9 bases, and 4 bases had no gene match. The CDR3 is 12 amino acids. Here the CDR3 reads CASQGLTYEQYF. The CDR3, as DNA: TGTGCCAGTCAGGGACTAACCTACGAGCAGTACTTC.

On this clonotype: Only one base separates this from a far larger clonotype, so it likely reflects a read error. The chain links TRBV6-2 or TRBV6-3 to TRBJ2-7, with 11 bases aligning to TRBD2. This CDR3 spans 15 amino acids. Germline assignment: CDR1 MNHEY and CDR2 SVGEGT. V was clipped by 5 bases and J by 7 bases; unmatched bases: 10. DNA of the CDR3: TGTGCCAGCAGTGGGCTAGCGGGGGGAAACAATGAGCAGTACTTC. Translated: CASSGLAGGNNEQYF.

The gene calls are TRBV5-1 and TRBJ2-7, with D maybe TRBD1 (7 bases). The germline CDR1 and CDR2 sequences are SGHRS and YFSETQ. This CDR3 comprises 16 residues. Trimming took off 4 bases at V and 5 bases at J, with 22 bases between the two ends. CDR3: CASSRSGQGGGDEQYF. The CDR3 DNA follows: TGCGCCAGCAGCCGATCCGGGCAGGGGGGCGGCGACGAGCAGTACTTC.